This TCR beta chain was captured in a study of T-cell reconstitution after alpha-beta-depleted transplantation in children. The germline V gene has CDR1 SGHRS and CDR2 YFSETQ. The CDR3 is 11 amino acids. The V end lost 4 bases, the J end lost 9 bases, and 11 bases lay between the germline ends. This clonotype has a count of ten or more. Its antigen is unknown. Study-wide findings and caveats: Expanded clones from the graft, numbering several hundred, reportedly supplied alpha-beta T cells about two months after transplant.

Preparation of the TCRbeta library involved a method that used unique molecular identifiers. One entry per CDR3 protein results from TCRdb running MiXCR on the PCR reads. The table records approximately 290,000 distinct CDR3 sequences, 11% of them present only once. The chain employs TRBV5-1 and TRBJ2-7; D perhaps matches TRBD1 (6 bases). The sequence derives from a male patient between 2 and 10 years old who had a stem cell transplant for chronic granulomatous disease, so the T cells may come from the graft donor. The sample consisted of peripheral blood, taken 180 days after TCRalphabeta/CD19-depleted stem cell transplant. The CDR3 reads CASSTGQVQYF. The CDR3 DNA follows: TGCGCCAGCAGCACGGGACAAGTGCAGTACTTC.